The rows below give T cell receptor beta chains drawn from one sample of a study of T cell responses to AZD1222 COVID-19 vaccine. The method was immunoSEQ multiplex PCR; TCRdb's version includes in-frame clones alone and lacks a portion of them. The sample consists of 100,000 to 150,000 clones, about 87% of them appearing once. This material consisted of peripheral blood, taken on day 0 of AZD1222 vaccination. Receptors were obtained from an adult in good health. The CDR3 runs from the conserved cysteine through the conserved F or W. Each record gives: J gene, D gene, V gene, clone size, CDR3 protein, CDR3 DNA. A D gene is named only where the DNA matches it firmly. The size entry is marked missing in some rows and otherwise reads once, few, many or a size class.

TRBJ2-5,TRBD2,TRBV5-1,NA,CASRQLANQETQYF,TGCGCCAGCAGACAACTAGCGAATCAAGAGACCCAGTACTTC
TRBJ2-7,NA,TRBV6-2/TRBV6-3,NA,CASSYPRQEQYF,TGTGCCAGCAGTTACCCTCGTCAGGAGCAGTACTTC
TRBJ2-3,NA,TRBV9,NA,CASSAPPTDTQYF,TGTGCCAGCAGCGCGCCCCCCACAGATACGCAGTATTTT
TRBJ1-6,NA,TRBV7-2,NA,CASSLYRSSYNSPLHF,TGTGCCAGCAGCCTTTACAGGAGCTCCTATAATTCACCCCTCCACTTT
TRBJ1-5,NA,TRBV11-3,NA,CASSLSGHQQPQHF,TGTGCCAGCAGCTTATCAGGGCATCAACAGCCCCAGCATTTT
TRBJ2-1,TRBD2,TRBV7-3,NA,CASSSGTSGSEQFF,TGTGCCAGCAGCTCCGGGACTAGCGGGTCTGAGCAGTTCTTC
TRBJ1-1,TRBD1,TRBV10-3,NA,CAIKGYGTANTEAFF,TGTGCCATCAAAGGTTACGGGACAGCGAACACTGAAGCTTTCTTT
TRBJ2-7,NA,TRBV6-4,NA,CASSRAEGDEQYF,TGTGCCAGCAGCCGCGCGGAGGGGGACGAGCAGTACTTC
TRBJ1-1,TRBD1,TRBV18,NA,CASSPSTGLVTEAFF,TGTGCCAGCTCACCCTCGACAGGGTTGGTCACTGAAGCTTTCTTT
TRBJ2-7,NA,TRBV10-3,NA,CAISEGEAGRPNSYEQYF,TGTGCCATCAGTGAGGGGGAGGCGGGGCGCCCCAACTCCTACGAGCAGTACTTC
TRBJ2-5,NA,TRBV2,NA,CASSADQGIPQETQYF,TGTGCCAGCAGTGCGGACCAGGGAATTCCACAAGAGACCCAGTACTTC
TRBJ1-2,NA,TRBV2,once,CASSEELSYGYTF,TGTGCCAGCAGTGAAGAGCTGAGCTATGGCTACACCTTC
TRBJ1-5,NA,TRBV28,NA,CASSFYSYNQPQHF,TGTGCCAGCAGTTTCTACAGCTACAATCAGCCCCAGCATTTT
TRBJ2-7,NA,TRBV27,NA,CASSLSGGSLHF,TGTGCCAGCAGTTTATCGGGTGGCAGTTTACACTTC
TRBJ2-1,NA,TRBV5-1,once,CASSLGQTYNEQFF,TGCGCCAGCAGCTTGGGACAGACCTACAATGAGCAGTTCTTC
TRBJ2-3,TRBD2,TRBV7-8,few,CASSSSGSGPGREQYF,TGTGCCAGCAGCTCCTCTGGGTCCGGCCCGGGGAGGGAGCAGTATTTT
TRBJ2-1,NA,TRBV4-3,NA,CASSHVQSNEQFF,TGCGCCAGCAGCCATGTCCAAAGCAATGAGCAGTTCTTC
TRBJ1-6,NA,TRBV2,NA,CAGSDSVNNSPLHF,TGTGCCGGGTCGGACAGCGTTAATAATTCACCCCTCCACTTT
TRBJ2-1,NA,TRBV2,NA,CASSDGWQYNEQFF,TGTGCCAGCTCGGACGGGTGGCAATACAATGAGCAGTTCTTC
TRBJ1-5,NA,TRBV7-8,NA,CASSLAGLRSNQPQHF,TGTGCCAGCAGCTTAGCTGGGCTCAGAAGCAATCAGCCCCAGCATTTT
TRBJ1-1,TRBD1,TRBV12-3/TRBV12-4,NA,CASSDRAGTEAFF,TGTGCCAGCAGTGACAGGGCGGGCACTGAAGCTTTCTTT
TRBJ2-7,TRBD2,TRBV28,once,CASSFFTFLAGDQVRAYEQYF,TGTGCCAGCAGTTTCTTTACCTTTCTAGCGGGAGACCAGGTTAGAGCCTACGAGCAGTACTTC
TRBJ1-5,TRBD1,TRBV5-1,NA,CASSLTGEGNQPQHF,TGCGCCAGCAGCTTGACAGGGGAAGGCAATCAGCCCCAGCATTTT
TRBJ2-7,NA,TRBV4-3,NA,CASSQGLSSTYEQYF,TGCGCCAGCAGCCAAGGTTTGTCATCTACCTACGAGCAGTACTTC
TRBJ1-2,NA,TRBV19,NA,CASSIRTDPNYGYTF,TGTGCCAGTAGTATTAGGACAGACCCTAACTATGGCTACACCTTC
TRBJ2-7,TRBD1,TRBV6-1,once,CASSDQGAGEQYF,TGTGCCAGCAGTGATCAGGGGGCAGGCGAGCAGTACTTC
TRBJ1-4,NA,TRBV7-2,NA,CASSLGFREKLFF,TGTGCCAGCAGCTTAGGGTTTCGTGAAAAACTGTTTTTT
TRBJ1-3,NA,TRBV18,NA,CASSPQEVSSGNTIYF,TGTGCCAGCTCACCACAGGAGGTCAGCTCTGGAAACACCATATATTTT
TRBJ1-5,NA,TRBV7-2,NA,CASSYDRNQPQHF,TGTGCCAGCAGCTATGACAGGAATCAGCCCCAGCATTTT
TRBJ2-1,TRBD2,TRBV7-2,NA,CASSVGLAGARYNEQFF,TGTGCCAGCAGCGTGGGACTAGCGGGAGCTCGATACAATGAGCAGTTCTTC
TRBJ2-5,TRBD1,TRBV20-1,NA,CSASKQGVYGETQYF,TGCAGTGCTAGTAAGCAGGGGGTATACGGAGAGACCCAGTACTTC
TRBJ2-1,NA,TRBV6-4,few,CASSDSAERNEQFF,TGTGCCAGCAGTGACTCGGCGGAGCGAAATGAGCAGTTCTTC
TRBJ1-4,NA,TRBV2,NA,CASSEESVREKLFF,TGTGCCAGCAGTGAAGAGTCAGTGAGAGAAAAACTGTTTTTT
TRBJ1-6,NA,TRBV19,NA,CASSPTPQGTYNSPLHF,TGTGCCAGTAGTCCTACCCCACAGGGCACCTATAATTCACCCCTCCACTTT
TRBJ2-7,NA,TRBV7-8,NA,CASSLGWGNYEQYF,TGTGCCAGCAGCTTAGGGTGGGGTAACTACGAGCAGTACTTC
TRBJ2-4,TRBD1,TRBV30,NA,CAWSPTETGKYF,TGTGCCTGGAGCCCCACAGAGACAGGGAAGTACTTC
TRBJ1-5,NA,TRBV28,NA,CASSRTDTSSNQPQHF,TGTGCCAGCAGTCGGACAGACACCTCTAGCAATCAGCCCCAGCATTTT
TRBJ1-2,NA,TRBV7-2,NA,CASSLVAGGNYGYTF,TGTGCCAGCAGCTTAGTTGCGGGTGGAAACTATGGCTACACCTTC
TRBJ2-7,TRBD1,TRBV28,once,CASSPPGQGSYEQYF,TGTGCCAGCAGTCCTCCGGGACAGGGGAGTTACGAGCAGTACTTC
TRBJ2-7,NA,TRBV6-5,NA,CASSSLTGGGFEQYF,TGTGCCAGCAGTTCCTTGACAGGTGGGGGGTTCGAGCAGTACTTC
TRBJ1-4,NA,TRBV4-2,NA,CASSPQGGEKLFF,TGTGCCAGCAGCCCACAGGGCGGTGAAAAACTGTTTTTT